This passage covers 30 T cell receptor beta chains from one sample sequenced in a study of T cell responses to AZD1222 COVID-19 vaccine. Produced via immunoSEQ multiplex PCR; TCRdb's table is partial and in-frame only. This table holds 160,000 or so clones, 70% to 90% found once. The sequencing used peripheral blood, collected after recovery from COVID-19. Receptors originate from an adult who had recovered from COVID-19.

V is TRBV5-4 and J is TRBJ1-2; D is ambiguous. V shed 0 bases and J shed 6 bases, with 9 bases lying between them. CDR1 is SGHNT and CDR2 is YYREEE in the germline V gene (reference sequence). The CDR3 runs 13 residues. CDR3 DNA: TGTGCCAGCAGCTTGGTTGCGGGGAATGGCTACACCTTC. It specifies CASSLVAGNGYTF. Drawing the rest from reference TRBV5-4 and TRBJ1-2, the complete variable domain is ETGVTQSPTHLIKTRGQQVTLRCSSQSGHNTVSWYQQALGQGPQFIFQYYREEENGRGNFPPRFSGLQFPNYSSELNVNALELDDSALYLCASSLVAGNGYTFGSGTRLTVV.

The chain links TRBV29-1 to TRBJ1-1; weak D call: TRBD1 (5 bases). Germline V gene lookup returns CDR1 SQVTM and CDR2 ANQGSEA. Between the trimmed V and J ends, which lost 4 bases and 0 bases, there was a span of 9 bases. The CDR3 runs to 13 residues. CDR3 DNA: TGCAGCGTTGCGGGGGGGGTGAACACTGAAGCTTTCTTT. Its protein is CSVAGGVNTEAFF.

The CDR3 DNA reads TGTGCCACCCCGGGGAACATCTCCTACGAGCAGTACTTC. It encodes CATPGNISYEQYF. The chain is built from TRBV24-1 and TRBJ2-7, with D perhaps TRBD2 (5 bases). The CDR3 is made up of 13 amino acids. V dropped 9 bases and J dropped 0 bases, with 11 bases sitting between them. CDR1 is KGHDR and CDR2 is SFDVKD in the germline V gene.

The chain carries TRBV6-5 and TRBJ1-5; tentatively, D is TRBD1 (6 bases). V was shortened by 5 bases and J by 2 bases, with 13 bases between the two germline ends. The CDR3 consists of 15 residues. CDR1 and CDR2 from the germline V gene are MNHEY and SVGAGI. The CDR3 region has the DNA TGTGCCAGCAGTCCTCCGGGGGGGCGCAATCAGCCCCAGCATTTT. It is translated as CASSPPGGRNQPQHF.

The V and J genes are TRBV9 and TRBJ2-1; weak D call: TRBD2 (6 bases). The CDR3 runs 15 residues. V gave up 0 bases and J gave up 2 bases, with 9 bases separating them. The germline V gene encodes CDR1 SGDLS and CDR2 YYNGEE. Here the CDR3 reads CASSVEGTPYNEQFF. The CDR3 nucleotides read TGTGCCAGCAGCGTAGAAGGGACTCCCTACAATGAGCAGTTCTTC. Based on the CDR3 plus reference TRBV9 and TRBJ2-1, the full variable domain is DSGVTQTPKHLITATGQRVTLRCSPRSGDLSVYWYQQSLDQGLQFLIQYYNGEERAKGNILERFSAQQFPDLHSELNLSSLELGDSALYFCASSVEGTPYNEQFFGPGTRLTVL.

This clone was seen a single time. The genes are TRBV5-1 and TRBJ2-1; no firm D call. The germline V and J ends were trimmed by 1 base and 2 bases, with 10 bases remaining between them. Germline assignment: CDR1 SGHRS and CDR2 YFSETQ. The length of the CDR3 is 15 residues. CDR3 in amino acids: CASSLYLAPYNEQFF. CDR3 in DNA: TGCGCCAGCAGCTTGTATCTGGCCCCCTACAATGAGCAGTTCTTC.

CDR3 DNA sequence: TGTGCCACCAGTGATTGGGGCAGGGGGAGAGAGGACCCTGGCACAGATACGCAGTATTTT. Translating gives CATSDWGRGREDPGTDTQYF. V is TRBV24-1 and J is TRBJ2-3; 7 bases fit TRBD1. The CDR3 contains 20 residues. Germline V lookup: CDR1 KGHDR, CDR2 SFDVKD. Germline trimming cut 2 bases from V and 1 base from J; bases unmatched to any gene: 17.

The chain couples TRBV20-1 to TRBJ1-1, with a possible D match to TRBD1 (5 bases). The CDR3 has 14 amino acids. Per the germline V gene, CDR1 is DFQATT and CDR2 is SNEGSKA (reference sequence). Between the trimmed V and J ends, which lost 3 bases and 0 bases, there was a span of 11 bases. CDR3 bases: TGCAGTGCTAGTTTGGGACTCCTGAACACTGAAGCTTTCTTT. Its translation: CSASLGLLNTEAFF.

The rearrangement uses TRBV6-1 and TRBJ1-5; TRBD1 might be the D (6 bases). Germline CDR1 is MNHNS and CDR2 is SASEGT. The CDR3 contains 13 residues. The ends were cut back, 3 bases at V and 5 bases at J, with 8 bases in the middle. The CDR3 region has the DNA TGTGCCAGCAGTGATGGGGGCTATCAGCCCCAGCATTTT. This codes for CASSDGGYQPQHF.

This chain links TRBV6-5 with TRBJ1-2; TRBD1 agrees at 9 bases. V shed 2 bases, J shed 8 bases, and the junction held 9 bases outside the gene matches. The CDR3 runs 15 residues. Germline V gene sequence: CDR1 MNHEY, CDR2 SVGAGI. The DNA of the CDR3 is TGTGCCAGCAGTTACCCACTGGGACAGGGAGGAGGCTACACCTTC. It is translated as CASSYPLGQGGGYTF.

The V and J genes are TRBV19 and TRBJ2-1; D might be TRBD1 (5 bases). This CDR3 contains 12 residues. Per germline, CDR1 LNHDA and CDR2 SQIVND (reference sequence). Trimming shortened V by 10 bases and J by 10 bases, and 17 bases separated the two germline ends. CDR3 loop: CATQTDRPEQFF. DNA of the CDR3: TGTGCCACCCAGACAGATCGGCCAGAGCAGTTCTTC.

This chain connects TRBV5-1 to TRBJ1-1; 7 nucleotides align to TRBD1. The CDR3 contains 14 residues. The V segment lost 4 bases and the J segment 1 base; nucleotides outside the gene matches: 4. Germline V lookup: CDR1 SGHRS, CDR2 YFSETQ. CDR3 sequence: CASSLDRTNTEAFF. The DNA of the CDR3 is TGCGCCAGCAGCCTGGACAGGACGAACACTGAAGCTTTCTTT.

This chain joins TRBV27 and TRBJ1-1; tentatively, D is TRBD1 (6 bases). Trimming stripped 0 bases from V and 5 bases from J, with 13 bases between. Looked up from germline, CDR1 is MNHEY and CDR2 is SMNVEV (reference sequence). The CDR3 length is 15 residues. The CDR3 protein is CASSLSGGGGTEAFF. The CDR3 DNA is TGTGCCAGCAGTTTATCGGGGGGGGGCGGTACTGAAGCTTTCTTT.

This clone was observed a single time. The chain joins TRBV27 to TRBJ2-7, with TRBD2 identical over 9 bases. The germline CDR1 and CDR2 sequences are MNHEY and SMNVEV (reference sequence). V was pared by 5 bases and J by 1 base, with 3 bases of the junction left unmatched. CDR3 length: 14 residues. This CDR3 reads CASSPTSGSYEQYF. As DNA, the CDR3 is TGTGCCAGCAGTCCGACTAGCGGTTCCTACGAGCAGTACTTC.

This rearrangement joins TRBV5-1 to TRBJ2-6; a possible D gene is TRBD1 (6 bases). The CDR3 runs 16 residues. V lost 2 bases and J 2 bases, leaving 11 bases between the germline ends. The germline V gene has CDR1 SGHRS and CDR2 YFSETQ. The CDR3 DNA reads TGCGCCAGCAGCTTAACAGGGTCTACTGGGGCCAACGTCCTGACTTTC. It yields the protein CASSLTGSTGANVLTF. Using reference TRBV5-1 and TRBJ2-6 for the parts outside the CDR3, the full variable domain is KAGVTQTPRYLIKTRGQQVTLSCSPISGHRSVSWYQQTPGQGLQFLFEYFSETQRNKGNFPGRFSGRQFSNSRSEMNVSTLELGDSALYLCASSLTGSTGANVLTFGAGSRLTVL.

The chain links TRBV27 to TRBJ2-5; TRBD1 matches 10 bases. The CDR3 runs 16 residues. V lost 6 bases and J lost 1; bases outside the gene matches: 8. The germline V gene encodes CDR1 MNHEY and CDR2 SMNVEV (reference sequence). In DNA, the CDR3 is TGTGCCAGCAGCCCCGGGACAGGGGTTGTCCAAGAGACCCAGTACTTC. It codes for CASSPGTGVVQETQYF.

The V gene is TRBV9, the J gene TRBJ1-2; 7 bases match TRBD1. J gave up 6 bases and V 4 bases, and 9 bases lay outside the gene matches. The CDR3 runs 14 residues. The germline V gene encodes CDR1 SGDLS and CDR2 YYNGEE. The CDR3 bases are TGTGCCAGCAGCTTCGGACAGGCTCTGGATGGCTACACCTTC. Translation gives CASSFGQALDGYTF.

V usage is TRBV19 and J usage is TRBJ2-7; TRBD2 is a possible D gene (6 bases). The CDR3 covers 12 residues. Germline CDR1 and CDR2: LNHDA and SQIVND (reference sequence). The V end lost 5 bases, the J end lost 7 bases, and 12 bases lay between the germline ends. The CDR3 loop reads CASSGGFGEQYF. The CDR3 DNA follows: TGTGCCAGTAGTGGGGGGTTTGGAGAGCAGTACTTC.

CDR3 protein: CASSFGTSDYEQYF. The DNA of the CDR3 is TGTGCCAGCAGCTTTGGGACTAGCGATTACGAGCAGTACTTC. This chain links TRBV7-2 with TRBJ2-7; 10 bases agree with TRBD2. CDR1 and CDR2 from the germline V gene are SGHTA and FQGNSA. The CDR3 extends over 14 amino acids. After removal of 3 bases from V and 4 bases from J, the junction contained 3 bases not matched to a gene.

The J gene is TRBJ1-2, the V gene TRBV4-2; D gene unclear. CDR1 and CDR2 (germline): LGHNA, YNFKEQ. The V gene lost 6 bases and the J gene lost 6 bases, with 8 bases spanning the gap. This CDR3 has 11 amino acids. CDR3 coding DNA: TGTGCCAGCAGTCCGGGGAATGGCTACACCTTC. Protein sequence: CASSPGNGYTF.

The chain has TRBV5-6 and TRBJ2-7; 7 bases fit TRBD1. CDR3 length: 15 amino acids. Germline V CDR1 and CDR2: SGHDT, YYEEEE. V was clipped by 3 bases and J by 3 bases; unmatched bases: 9. CDR3 sequence (DNA): TGTGCCAGCAGCTCGGCGACAGGGACCTTCTACGAGCAGTACTTC. Its translation is CASSSATGTFYEQYF.

The J gene is TRBJ1-6, the V gene TRBV5-1; 8 bases fit TRBD1. The germline V gene has CDR1 SGHRS and CDR2 YFSETQ. V lost 4 bases, J lost 5 bases, and 8 bases stayed unmatched. This CDR3 is 16 amino acids long. CDR3 nucleotide sequence: TGCGCCAGCAGCACCGGGACAGGAGTGGATAATTCACCCCTCCACTTT. Translating gives CASSTGTGVDNSPLHF.

The rearrangement joins TRBV25-1 to TRBJ2-1; 12 nucleotides agree with TRBD2. The CDR3 consists of 17 residues. The V segment lost 2 bases and the J segment 0 bases; nucleotides outside the gene matches: 2. Germline CDR1 reads MGHDK; CDR2 reads SYGVNS. The CDR3 is CASSELAGGSSYNEQFF. The CDR3, as DNA: TGTGCCAGCAGTGAACTAGCGGGAGGGTCCTCCTACAATGAGCAGTTCTTC.

The chain uses TRBV19 and TRBJ2-3; maybe TRBD1 (6 bases). Trimming pared 1 base from V and 5 bases from J, leaving 10 bases between. The CDR3 is made up of 14 amino acids. The V gene's germline CDR1 is LNHDA and CDR2 SQIVND (reference sequence). In DNA form, the CDR3 reads TGTGCCAGTAGTATAGCAGGGGTGAGAGATACGCAGTATTTT. Translation gives CASSIAGVRDTQYF.

The J gene is TRBJ2-7, the V gene TRBV4-2, with D tentatively TRBD1 or TRBD2 (7 bases each). The V end was cut by 4 bases, the J end by 4 bases, with 14 bases between. The germline gives CDR1 LGHNA, CDR2 YNFKEQ. The CDR3 totals 14 residues. For the CDR3, the DNA is TGTGCCAGCAGCCCGAGCGGGACAGCGTACGAGCAGTACTTC. This codes for CASSPSGTAYEQYF.

Only one count was recorded for this clone. The chain has TRBV12-3 or TRBV12-4 and TRBJ1-2; maybe TRBD1 (6 bases). The germline V and J ends were trimmed by 4 bases and 8 bases, with 11 bases remaining between them. The CDR3 loop spans 12 amino acids. CDR3: CASSSYREGYTF. CDR3 DNA sequence: TGTGCCAGCAGTTCCTACAGGGAAGGCTACACCTTC.

The rearrangement links TRBV7-8 to TRBJ2-5; D ambiguous. The CDR3 runs 12 residues. V was shortened by 6 bases and J by 0 bases, with 5 bases between the two germline ends. Germline assignment: CDR1 SGHVS and CDR2 FQNEAQ. The CDR3 region is CASSSNQETQYF. CDR3 bases: TGTGCCAGCAGTTCTAACCAAGAGACCCAGTACTTC.

The chain carries TRBV5-1 and TRBJ2-2; D might be TRBD1 or TRBD2, each matching 5 bases. The V and J ends lost 4 bases and 6 bases respectively, with 16 bases between them. The CDR3 length is 15 residues. Germline lookup yields CDR1 SGHRS and CDR2 YFSETQ. CDR3 bases: TGCGCCAGCAGCGTCGGGACCCCGTTGTCCGGGGAGCTGTTTTTT. Amino acid sequence: CASSVGTPLSGELFF.

The chain joins TRBV7-2 to TRBJ2-7; TRBD1 matches 8 bases. Trimming cost V 5 bases and J 3 bases; bases outside gene matches: 6. CDR1 is SGHTA, CDR2 FQGNSA, per germline. This CDR3 contains 14 residues. In DNA form, the CDR3 reads TGTGCCAGCAGCACTCGACAGGGGATCTACGAGCAGTACTTC. Amino acid sequence: CASSTRQGIYEQYF.

The chain couples TRBV6-5 to TRBJ2-2; 10 bases match TRBD2. The CDR3 totals 15 residues. The V and J ends lost 2 bases and 5 bases, in that order; junction bases with no gene match: 2. CDR1 is MNHEY, CDR2 SVGAGI, per germline. The CDR3 loop is CASSYLAGVTGELFF. The CDR3 bases are TGTGCCAGCAGTTACCTAGCGGGGGTGACCGGGGAGCTGTTTTTT.